Listed below are T cell receptor beta chains from one sample, sequenced in a study of shared clonotypes between healthy human individuals. The method was immunoSEQ multiplex PCR; TCRdb's version includes in-frame clones alone and lacks a portion of them. The sample has around 1.9 million clones, roughly 91% seen once. The sample was naive CD8+ T cells from PBMCs. These receptors were taken from a man aged 18 to 35 in good health. Some clones in this sample may be carry-over from other donors' samples. The CDR3 runs from the conserved cysteine through the conserved F or W. D genes are given only for firm matches. Where a row states a size, it is once, few, many or the class of an expanded clone; other rows omit it.

V	D	J	size	CDR3	DNA
TRBV6-5	NA	TRBJ2-7	NA	CASSYSWSMYEQYF	TGTGCCAGCAGTTACTCGTGGAGTATGTACGAGCAGTACTTC
TRBV4-3	NA	TRBJ2-1	NA	CASSQDLDTYNEQFF	TGCGCCAGCAGCCAAGACCTCGACACCTACAATGAGCAGTTCTTC
TRBV2	TRBD1	TRBJ1-1	once	CASSLGTEDTEAFF	TGTGCCAGCAGTCTAGGGACAGAGGACACTGAAGCTTTCTTT
TRBV27	NA	TRBJ2-4	NA	CASSLSLAKNIQYF	TGTGCCAGCAGTTTATCACTAGCCAAAAACATTCAGTACTTC
TRBV25-1	TRBD1	TRBJ2-1	NA	CASRPGTGYNEQFF	TGTGCCAGCAGGCCCGGGACAGGGTACAATGAGCAGTTCTTC
TRBV6-4	NA	TRBJ1-5	once	CASRIRQQDQPQHF	TGTGCCAGCAGGATTAGACAGCAAGATCAGCCCCAGCATTTT
TRBV6-1	NA	TRBJ2-3	NA	CASSDWRGASTDTQYF	TGTGCCAGCAGTGACTGGAGGGGTGCTAGCACAGATACGCAGTATTTT
TRBV7-9	NA	TRBJ1-2	NA	CASSPTTDGYTF	TGTGCCAGCAGCCCGACGACAGATGGCTACACCTTC
TRBV28	NA	TRBJ1-3	NA	CASSLSGGQSSGNTIYF	TGTGCCAGCAGTTTATCGGGTGGGCAATCCTCTGGAAACACCATATATTTT
TRBV27	NA	TRBJ2-2	NA	CASSLAFGELFF	TGTGCCAGCAGCCTTGCCTTCGGGGAGCTGTTTTTT
TRBV28	NA	TRBJ2-5	NA	CASRPGLRETQYF	TGTGCCAGCAGACCAGGCTTGAGGGAGACCCAGTACTTC
TRBV28	NA	TRBJ2-1	NA	CASSLPWSSYNEQFF	TGTGCCAGCAGTTTACCGTGGAGCTCCTACAATGAGCAGTTCTTC
TRBV28	TRBD1	TRBJ2-7	once	CASSLGMTGTDEQYF	TGTGCCAGCAGTTTGGGGATGACAGGGACCGACGAGCAGTACTTC
TRBV27	TRBD1	TRBJ2-7	NA	CASSLLGDRGKQYF	TGTGCCAGCAGTTTATTGGGGGACAGGGGCAAGCAGTACTTC
TRBV27	NA	TRBJ1-5	few	CASSLGVGVQPQHF	TGTGCCAGCAGTTTAGGGGTGGGGGTTCAGCCCCAGCATTTT
TRBV7-9	NA	TRBJ1-1	NA	CASSPEGEGGIRNTEAFF	TGTGCCAGCAGCCCCGAGGGGGAGGGGGGAATTAGGAACACTGAAGCTTTCTTT
TRBV6-5	NA	TRBJ2-5	NA	CASSSKPLGYQETQYF	TGTGCCAGCAGTTCCAAGCCCTTGGGGTACCAAGAGACCCAGTACTTC
TRBV27	NA	TRBJ2-3	NA	CASSLLAGPLTDTQYF	TGTGCCAGCAGTTTATTGGCAGGGCCCCTCACAGATACGCAGTATTTT
TRBV5-1	NA	TRBJ1-2	NA	CASSLGRTDNYGYTF	TGCGCCAGCAGCTTGGGACGCACGGACAACTATGGCTACACCTTC
TRBV7-9	TRBD2	TRBJ2-1	NA	CASSLRPGLAGVNNEQFF	TGTGCCAGCAGCTTACGCCCTGGACTAGCGGGAGTTAACAATGAGCAGTTCTTC